These T cell receptor beta chains were read from a single sample in a study of blood T cell repertoires in COVID-19. Method: immunoSEQ multiplex PCR; TCRdb's copy keeps in-frame clones and lacks some. The sample has 60,000 or so clones; about 87% are singletons. The specimen sequenced was peripheral blood. Receptor source: a man between 60 and 75 years old with acute or convalescent COVID-19. CDR3s include the opening cysteine and the closing phenylalanine or tryptophan. The order of the fields is V gene, D gene, J gene, CDR3 protein. A D gene is named only where the DNA matches it firmly.

TRBV19	-	TRBJ1-3	CASSIGAGRSGNTIYF
TRBV3-1/TRBV3-2	TRBD1	TRBJ1-4	CASSFGQGSTNEKLFF
TRBV5-1	TRBD1	TRBJ2-3	CASTPGQGGTDTQYF
TRBV5-1	TRBD1	TRBJ1-1	CASRQGALNTEAFF
TRBV10-3	TRBD2	TRBJ2-2	CAISSSGEITGELFF
TRBV28	-	TRBJ1-2	CASSPLGGEGYTF
TRBV4-3	-	TRBJ1-1	CASSQDQRFEAFF
TRBV18	TRBD1	TRBJ1-6	CASSPQQGNSPLHF
TRBV12-3/TRBV12-4	-	TRBJ2-1	CASSTGTQQFF
TRBV6-2/TRBV6-3	-	TRBJ1-1	CASSYELNTEAFF
TRBV7-8	TRBD1	TRBJ1-5	CASSIDRGDQPQHF
TRBV5-5	TRBD1	TRBJ1-2	CASSLEGTVNYGYTF
TRBV30	-	TRBJ1-2	CAWNWVGANGYTF
TRBV24-1	TRBD1	TRBJ2-2	CATSDGQGVTGELFF
TRBV9	-	TRBJ2-7	CASSVAMWASIDEQYF
TRBV6-6	-	TRBJ2-5	CASSYSLGAETQYF
TRBV7-9	-	TRBJ1-1	CASSSTGGWENTEAFF
TRBV18	-	TRBJ1-2	CASSPRDSGGLLYGYTF
TRBV18	TRBD2	TRBJ2-3	CASSLTSGGSSTDTQYF
TRBV19	-	TRBJ1-5	CASSIGPRQVGQPQHF
TRBV24-1	-	TRBJ2-1	CATSDVGRNEQFF
TRBV7-9	-	TRBJ2-6	CASSLDRSRGGANVLTF
TRBV9	-	TRBJ1-3	CASSVDQGLSGNTIYF
TRBV3-1/TRBV3-2	TRBD1	TRBJ1-5	CASSQQGGLNQPQHF